The entry that follows covers one TCR beta chain sequence. Germline V gene sequence: CDR1 SGHAT, CDR2 FQNNGV. V dropped 5 bases and J dropped 8 bases, with 15 bases sitting between them. This CDR3 comprises 14 residues. Clinical history reported by participants formed the basis on which cohorts were assigned. People in the exposed group encountered a COVID-19 case within 2 weeks before entering the study. In the study's own analysis: Reference gene primer amplification in the assay estimated nucleated cell counts. Repertoires were generated with immunoSEQ multiplex PCR, while TCRdb's copy carries only in-frame clones and drops some. That table is the source of V, J and clone size, and D and trimming were worked out from the DNA. Of over 350,000 clones in the sample, roughly 90% were seen once. The data were obtained in a study of blood T cell repertoires in COVID-19. On the study more broadly: The samples span acute and convalescent COVID-19 from the United States, Italy and Spain.

The sequenced sample was PBMCs or T cells enriched from blood (not recorded which). The receptor comes from a woman in her thirties or forties who had been exposed to COVID-19. V is TRBV11-2 and J is TRBJ1-4; D may be TRBD1 (5 bases). CDR3 in DNA: TGTGCCAGCAGCCCTTGGGACTTTGGGGAAAAACTGTTTTTT. It yields the protein CASSPWDFGEKLFF.